Sequencing of this TCR beta chain was carried out in a study of spatial heterogeneity in lung cancer. This clonotype came up a few times. The study tagged each TCR cDNA molecule with a unique molecular identifier. Using its own MiXCR run on the 5' RACE reads, TCRdb lists one record per CDR3 protein. In the table there are approximately 44,000 distinct CDR3 sequences, approximately 14% of which are singletons. The sample's time point: sample taken at primary tumor resection. Unsorted samples of tumor, nontumor lung or frozen PBMC had their whole RNA sequenced. The TCR sequence derives from a male donor with early-stage non-small cell lung cancer. Specimen: PBMCs, collected at surgery.

CDR3 DNA sequence: TGTGCCAGCAGCCCCCCCCTAGATGAGACCCAGTACTTC. This encodes CASSPPLDETQYF. The gene calls are TRBV5-4 and TRBJ2-5; D remains unclear. CDR3 size: 13 residues. V lost 4 bases to trimming and J lost 5 bases, with 12 bases between them. Germline loops: CDR1 SGHNT, CDR2 YYREEE (reference sequence). Filled out from reference TRBV5-4 and TRBJ2-5, the complete variable domain reads ETGVTQSPTHLIKTRGQQVTLRCSSQSGHNTVSWYQQALGQGPQFIFQYYREEENGRGNFPPRFSGLQFPNYSSELNVNALELDDSALYLCASSPPLDETQYFGPGTRLLVL.